A single TCR beta chain is shown here with its context. The specificity of this receptor is unknown. No base quality values were provided; no much bigger clone lies one nucleotide off. This sample was taken from a study of T-cell reconstitution after alpha-beta-depleted transplantation in children (dated by TCRdb to 2016 to 2017). With regard to the full study: T-cell immune reconstitution after TCRalphabeta/CD19-depleted allogeneic hematopoietic cell transplantation in children was quantitatively tracked in the study by means of TCR repertoire profiling. What the research found in general, with its limitations: In some patients, high TCRbeta diversity at day 60 was attributed to recipient T cells and intrathymic progenitors that had survived conditioning. Apparently early alphabetaT-cell count recovery about two months after transplant reportedly relied on only several hundred rapidly expanded clones derived from non-depleted graft cells. Over subsequent months, a decline in hyperexpanded clone frequencies was noted, and after one year, T-cell counts and TCRbeta diversity were mostly ascribed to newly produced T cells.

The library was prepared using PCR. This sample was sequenced with an Illumina HiSeq 2500. TCR libraries were prepared with molecular barcoding, using unique molecular identifiers to normalize TCRbeta repertoire quantification. TCRdb ran its own pipeline on the public reads, namely fastp trimming at Q25 and MiXCR clone calling, and kept in-frame beta chains. Each record represents a unique CDR3 protein, reported with the most common genes and DNA among its rows. The sample includes about 980,000 distinct CDR3 sequences, with about 31% observed a single time. Of the sample, 25% to 35% falls within the top ten clones. CDR1 and CDR2, looked up from the germline V gene, are MGHRA and YSYEKL. The CDR3 contains 15 residues, cysteine and phenylalanine counted. Here the CDR3 DNA is all that survives: 45 bases in frame from base 1. V is shortened by 1 base, J by 5 bases, and the region joining them spans 13 bases.

The sample's treatment or condition, from its label and the paper: allogeneic hematopoietic cell transplantation with graft depleted of TCRalphabeta T cells and CD19 B cells. TCRalphabeta/CD19-depleted allogeneic hematopoietic cell grafts were given to the transplant recipients, all of whom were children. This chain joins TRBV4-1 to TRBJ2-3; tentative D gene TRBD1, with 5 bases matching. The starting material was PBMCs, mostly from graft donor cells, obtained 360 days after TCRalphabeta/CD19-depleted stem cell transplant. This TCR came from a boy younger than two who had a stem cell transplant for SCID, so the T cells may come from the graft donor. The nucleotides are TGCGCCAGCAGCCAAGTTTATCTAGGGGTAGATACGCAGTATTTT. Protein translation: CASSQVYLGVDTQYF.